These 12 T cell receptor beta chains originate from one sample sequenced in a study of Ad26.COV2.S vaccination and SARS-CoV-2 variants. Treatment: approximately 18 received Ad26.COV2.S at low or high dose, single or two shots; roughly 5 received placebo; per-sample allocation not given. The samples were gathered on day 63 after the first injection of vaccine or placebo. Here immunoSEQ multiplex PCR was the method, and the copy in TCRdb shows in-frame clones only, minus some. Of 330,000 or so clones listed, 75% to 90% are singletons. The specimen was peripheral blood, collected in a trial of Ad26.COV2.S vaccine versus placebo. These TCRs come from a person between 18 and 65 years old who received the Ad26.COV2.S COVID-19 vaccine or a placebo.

The CDR3 region has the DNA TGTGCCAGCAGCTGGGAGAACACTGAAGCTTTCTTT. Its translation: CASSWENTEAFF. The rearrangement uses TRBV7-9 and TRBJ1-1; no clear D. Trimming shortened V by 4 bases and J by 1 base, and 4 bases separated the two germline ends. This CDR3 is built from 12 residues. Per germline, CDR1 SEHNR and CDR2 FQNEAQ (reference sequence).

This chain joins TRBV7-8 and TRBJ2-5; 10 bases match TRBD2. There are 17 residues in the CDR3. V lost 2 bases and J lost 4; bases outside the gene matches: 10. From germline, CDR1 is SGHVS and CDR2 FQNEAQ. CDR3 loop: CASSLRKFGTSVETQYF. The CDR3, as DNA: TGTGCCAGCAGCTTAAGAAAGTTCGGGACTAGCGTAGAGACCCAGTACTTC.

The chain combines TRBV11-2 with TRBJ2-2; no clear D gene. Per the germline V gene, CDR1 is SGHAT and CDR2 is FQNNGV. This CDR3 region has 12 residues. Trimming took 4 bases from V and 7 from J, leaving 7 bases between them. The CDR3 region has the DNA TGTGCCAGCAGCTACCAAGTCGGGGAGCTGTTTTTT. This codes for CASSYQVGELFF.

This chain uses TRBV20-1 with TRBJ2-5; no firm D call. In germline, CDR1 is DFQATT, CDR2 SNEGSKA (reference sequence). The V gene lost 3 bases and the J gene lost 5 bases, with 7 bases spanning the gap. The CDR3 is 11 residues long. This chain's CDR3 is CSARAGETQYF. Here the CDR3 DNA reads TGCAGTGCTAGGGCCGGGGAGACCCAGTACTTC.

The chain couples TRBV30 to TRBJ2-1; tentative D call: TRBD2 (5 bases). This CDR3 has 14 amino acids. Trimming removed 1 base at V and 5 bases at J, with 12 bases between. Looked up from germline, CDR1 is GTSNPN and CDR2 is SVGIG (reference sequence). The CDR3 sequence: CAWSGEHYHNEQFF. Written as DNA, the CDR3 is TGTGCCTGGAGTGGGGAGCATTACCACAATGAGCAGTTCTTC.

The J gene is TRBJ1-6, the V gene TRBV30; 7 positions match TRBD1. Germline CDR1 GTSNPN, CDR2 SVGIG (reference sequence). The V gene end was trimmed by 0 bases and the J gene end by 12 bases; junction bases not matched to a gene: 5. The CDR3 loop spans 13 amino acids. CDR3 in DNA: TGTGCCTGGAGTGTGACAGGGTTGAGACCCCTCCACTTT. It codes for CAWSVTGLRPLHF. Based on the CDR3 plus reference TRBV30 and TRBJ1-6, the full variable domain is SQTIHQWPATLVQPVGSPLSLECTVEGTSNPNLYWYRQAAGRGLQLLFYSVGIGQISSEVPQNLSASRPQDRQFILSSKKLLLSDSGFYLCAWSVTGLRPLHFGNGTRLTVT.

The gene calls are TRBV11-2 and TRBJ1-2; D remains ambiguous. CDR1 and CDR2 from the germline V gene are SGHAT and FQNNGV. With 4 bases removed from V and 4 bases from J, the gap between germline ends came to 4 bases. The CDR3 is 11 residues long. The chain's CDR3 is CASSSTYGYTF. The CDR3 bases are TGTGCCAGCAGCTCTACCTATGGCTACACCTTC.

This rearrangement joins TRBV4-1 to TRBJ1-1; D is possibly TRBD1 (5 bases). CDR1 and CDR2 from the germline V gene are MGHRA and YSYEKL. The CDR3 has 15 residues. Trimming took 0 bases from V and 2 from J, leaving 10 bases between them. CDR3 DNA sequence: TGCGCCAGCAGCCAAGAAACCCAGGGTAACACTGAAGCTTTCTTT. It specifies CASSQETQGNTEAFF.

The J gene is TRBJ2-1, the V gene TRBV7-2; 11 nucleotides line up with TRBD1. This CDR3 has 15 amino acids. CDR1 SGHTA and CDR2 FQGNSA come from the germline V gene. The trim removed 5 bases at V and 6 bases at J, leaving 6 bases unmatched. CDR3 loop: CASSTRTGGPNEQFF. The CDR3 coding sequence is TGTGCCAGCAGCACACGGACAGGGGGCCCCAATGAGCAGTTCTTC.

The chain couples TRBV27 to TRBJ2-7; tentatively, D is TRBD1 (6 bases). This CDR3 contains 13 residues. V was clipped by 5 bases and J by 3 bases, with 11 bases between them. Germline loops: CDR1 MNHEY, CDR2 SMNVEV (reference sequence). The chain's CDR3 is CASSIRTDYEQYF. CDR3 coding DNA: TGTGCCAGCAGTATCAGGACAGACTACGAGCAGTACTTC.

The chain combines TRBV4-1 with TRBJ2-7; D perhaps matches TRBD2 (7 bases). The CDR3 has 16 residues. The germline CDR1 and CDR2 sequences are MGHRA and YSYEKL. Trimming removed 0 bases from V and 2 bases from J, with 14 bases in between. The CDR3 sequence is CASSQDRGAAAYEQYF. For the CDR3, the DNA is TGCGCCAGCAGCCAAGATCGGGGGGCGGCCGCCTACGAGCAGTACTTC.

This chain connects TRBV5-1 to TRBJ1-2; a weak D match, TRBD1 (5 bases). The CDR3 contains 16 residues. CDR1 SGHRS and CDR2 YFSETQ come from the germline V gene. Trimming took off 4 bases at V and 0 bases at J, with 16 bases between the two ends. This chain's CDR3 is CASSPRQPLANYGYTF. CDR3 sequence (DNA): TGCGCCAGCAGCCCCAGACAGCCCCTAGCTAACTATGGCTACACCTTC. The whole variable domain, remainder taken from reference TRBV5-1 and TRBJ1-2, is KAGVTQTPRYLIKTRGQQVTLSCSPISGHRSVSWYQQTPGQGLQFLFEYFSETQRNKGNFPGRFSGRQFSNSRSEMNVSTLELGDSALYLCASSPRQPLANYGYTFGSGTRLTVV.